This T cell receptor (beta chain) originates from a study of blood T cell repertoires in COVID-19. Only in-frame clones appear in the TCRdb table, and some are missing; sequencing was by immunoSEQ multiplex PCR. The repertoire holds some 100,000 clones, with roughly 85% as singletons. The V gene's germline CDR1 is KGHSH and CDR2 LQKENI. The length of the CDR3 is 16 residues. V dropped 0 bases and J dropped 4 bases, with 15 bases sitting between them. The sequenced material came from PBMCs or T cells enriched from blood (not recorded which). The source of this sequence is a woman aged 50 to 60 who had recovered from COVID-19. This sequence joins TRBV18 and TRBJ1-1; D is uncertain. DNA of the CDR3: TGTGCCAGCTCACCACCGGGGTCGGGGAGTGTCACTGAAGCTTTCTTT. Encoded protein: CASSPPGSGSVTEAFF.